A selection of T cell receptor beta chains follows, all from one sample in a study of T cell repertoires in cytomegalovirus infection. Their target antigens are unknown. TCRdb redid the calling of the reads with MiXCR, one entry per CDR3 protein. The sample carries fewer than 950,000 distinct CDR3 sequences, roughly 33% recorded once. The starting material was cultured CD8+ T cells from PBMCs, obtained from culture after CMV antigen stimulation. These receptors were taken from a human donor in good health (CMV status not recorded). Some clones in this sample may be carry-over from other donors' samples. CDR3s include the opening cysteine and the closing phenylalanine or tryptophan. D genes are given only for firm matches. Size is omitted from some rows. Given values are once, few, many or a class for expanded clones.

len	v_gene	j_gene	d_gene	abundance	CDR3aa	CDR3nt
12	TRBV29-1	TRBJ2-4	.	.	CSVNGGNKEQYF	TGCAGCGTTAACGGGGGCAACAAGGAGCAGTACTTC
14	TRBV10-2	TRBJ2-3	TRBD2	.	CASFKAGEGDTQYF	TGCGCCAGCTTTAAAGCGGGGGAAGGAGATACGCAGTATTTT
16	TRBV11-3	TRBJ2-5	.	.	CASSLARQGFRETQYF	TGTGCCAGCAGCTTAGCCAGGCAGGGGTTTCGAGAGACCCAGTACTTC
14	TRBV5-6	TRBJ1-4	TRBD1	.	CASTRGGTNEKLFF	TGTGCCAGCACCAGGGGGGGGACTAATGAAAAACTGTTTTTT
15	TRBV9	TRBJ2-1	.	.	CASSGDQLRGNEQFF	TGTGCCAGCAGCGGCGACCAACTAAGGGGGAATGAGCAGTTCTTC
14	TRBV20-1	TRBJ1-1	.	.	CSAIYKVMNTEAFF	TGCAGTGCCATCTATAAGGTTATGAACACTGAAGCTTTCTTT
14	TRBV6-1	TRBJ1-1	.	.	CASSEAILNTEAFF	TGTGCCAGCAGTGAGGCCATTTTGAACACTGAAGCTTTCTTT
15	TRBV13	TRBJ2-3	TRBD2	.	CASSSTLTSADTQYF	TGTGCCAGCAGCTCGACTTTGACTAGCGCAGATACGCAGTATTTT
14	TRBV7-6	TRBJ2-5	.	.	CASSPRGSTETQYF	TGTGCCAGCAGCCCTAGGGGAAGCACTGAGACCCAGTACTTC
12	TRBV7-8	TRBJ2-2	.	many	CLGGSYTGELFF	TGTTTAGGGGGGTCTTACACCGGGGAGCTGTTTTTT
14	TRBV7-6	TRBJ2-1	TRBD2	many	CASRVTSGANEQFF	TGTGCCAGCAGGGTTACTAGCGGGGCGAATGAGCAGTTCTTC
15	TRBV6-6	TRBJ2-5	TRBD1	.	CASLPGTGGKETQYF	TGTGCCAGCCTCCCCGGGACAGGGGGGAAAGAGACCCAGTACTTC
18	TRBV28	TRBJ2-1	TRBD2	few	CASSPGAVAGGLYNEQFF	TGTGCCAGCAGCCCCGGGGCTGTAGCGGGGGGGCTGTACAATGAGCAGTTCTTC
17	TRBV4-2	TRBJ2-4	TRBD2	.	CASSQDGRGGAKNIQYF	TGTGCCAGCAGCCAAGATGGGCGGGGGGGAGCCAAAAACATTCAGTACTTC
15	TRBV15	TRBJ1-2	.	.	CATSRDRGSVYGYTF	TGTGCCACCAGCAGAGATCGGGGAAGCGTCTATGGCTACACCTTC
15	TRBV6-5	TRBJ1-1	TRBD1	few	CASTSQGSMNTEAFF	TGTGCCAGCACCTCACAGGGGTCCATGAACACTGAAGCTTTCTTT
15	TRBV7-6	TRBJ2-3	.	.	CASSEARQGTDTQYF	TGTGCCAGCAGCGAGGCACGACAGGGCACAGATACGCAGTATTTT
15	TRBV6-5	TRBJ2-7	TRBD2	few	CASSYSGGAGYEQYF	TGTGCCAGCAGTTACAGCGGGGGGGCCGGATACGAGCAGTACTTC
11	TRBV29-1	TRBJ1-1	.	.	CSVYRDTEAFF	TGCAGCGTTTACAGGGACACTGAAGCTTTCTTT
14	TRBV28	TRBJ1-5	.	.	CASSWDGSNQPQHF	TGTGCCAGCAGCTGGGACGGTAGCAATCAGCCCCAGCATTTT
12	TRBV15	TRBJ2-1	.	.	CATSSPANEQFF	TGTGCCACCAGCAGCCCAGCCAATGAGCAGTTCTTC
17	TRBV5-5	TRBJ2-4	.	.	CASSLVVGQRAKNIQYF	TGTGCCAGCAGCCTAGTCGTCGGTCAACGGGCCAAAAACATTCAGTACTTC
17	TRBV5-6	TRBJ2-7	.	few	CASSLDRSGPPSYEQYF	TGTGCCAGCAGCTTGGATAGGTCAGGACCTCCCTCCTACGAGCAGTACTTC
14	TRBV12-3/TRBV12-4	TRBJ1-1	.	many	CASSSTGEDTEAFF	TGTGCCAGCAGCTCGACGGGGGAGGACACTGAAGCTTTCTTT
12	TRBV9	TRBJ2-1	.	once	CASSVKDNEQFF	TGTGCCAGCAGCGTAAAGGACAATGAGCAGTTCTTC
16	TRBV7-8	TRBJ1-5	.	many	CASSTPGAASNQPQHF	TGTGCCAGCAGCACTCCAGGGGCCGCTAGCAATCAGCCCCAGCATTTT
14	TRBV3-1	TRBJ1-2	.	.	CASSQAQGGYGYTF	TGTGCCAGCAGCCAAGCCCAAGGGGGATATGGCTACACCTTC
17	TRBV7-8	TRBJ1-5	.	many	CASSSSEGSPLFGTQHF	TGTGCCAGCAGCTCCTCAGAGGGCAGCCCACTGTTTGGGACCCAGCATTTT
13	TRBV14	TRBJ1-2	.	.	CASTPSWVQGYTF	TGTGCCAGCACTCCCTCCTGGGTCCAGGGCTACACCTTC
16	TRBV27	TRBJ1-5	.	.	CASSLRGGQINQPQHF	TGTGCCAGCAGTTTAAGGGGAGGACAGATCAATCAGCCCCAGCATTTT
13	TRBV7-9	TRBJ2-5	.	many	CASSTGSQETQYF	TGTGCCAGCAGCACCGGGTCCCAAGAGACCCAGTACTTC
14	TRBV25-1	TRBJ1-1	.	few	CASMGPSANTEAFF	TGTGCCAGCATGGGGCCAAGTGCGAACACTGAAGCTTTCTTT
16	TRBV7-6	TRBJ2-3	TRBD2	many	CASRSGLAGGTDTQYF	TGTGCCAGCAGATCCGGACTAGCGGGGGGGACAGATACGCAGTATTTT
14	TRBV28	TRBJ1-2	.	.	CASSFVPPHYGYTF	TGTGCCAGCAGTTTTGTCCCGCCGCATTATGGCTACACCTTC
14	TRBV7-2	TRBJ2-7	.	many	CASSLGGESYEQYF	TGTGCCAGCAGCTTAGGCGGCGAATCCTACGAGCAGTACTTC
14	TRBV7-9	TRBJ2-1	.	.	CASSHLASYNEQFF	TGTGCCAGCAGCCATCTAGCGAGCTACAATGAGCAGTTCTTC
15	TRBV5-6	TRBJ2-5	.	few	CASSTEVETQETQYF	TGTGCCAGCAGCACGGAGGTGGAGACCCAAGAGACCCAGTACTTC
16	TRBV4-1	TRBJ2-5	.	.	CASSQAEFLEQETQYF	TGCGCCAGCAGCCAAGCGGAATTCCTAGAACAAGAGACCCAGTACTTC
13	TRBV5-6	TRBJ1-1	TRBD1	many	CASSLGQGSEAFF	TGTGCCAGCAGCTTAGGACAGGGGTCTGAAGCTTTCTTT
13	TRBV11-3	TRBJ2-2	.	few	CASSLSNSRELFF	TGTGCCAGCAGCTTATCAAATTCAAGGGAGCTGTTTTTT
14	TRBV4-3	TRBJ2-3	.	few	CASSQGGGPDTQYF	TGCGCCAGCAGCCAAGGTGGGGGGCCAGATACGCAGTATTTT
14	TRBV29-1	TRBJ1-5	.	.	CSVARSGEGQPQHF	TGCAGCGTCGCTAGGTCGGGAGAGGGTCAGCCCCAGCATTTT